This TCR beta chain was captured in a study of OX40 agonist ivuxolimab in advanced cancers. CDR1 and CDR2 (germline): MNHEY, SMNVEV (reference sequence). The CDR3 covers 13 residues. V lost 5 bases and J lost 3, with 9 bases in between. Libraries were prepared by immunoSEQ multiplex PCR; TCRdb keeps only in-frame clonotypes and omits some of them. Here the sample spans approximately 60,000 clones, more than 85% being singletons. The TCR originated in an adult with an advanced solid tumor such as melanoma, head and neck, liver or kidney cancer. J is TRBJ2-3 and V is TRBV27; D may match TRBD1 or TRBD2 (6 bases each). Sequenced here: CD4+ or CD8+ T cells sorted from blood, sampled in a trial of the OX40 agonist ivuxolimab. The CDR3 nucleotides are TGTGCCAGCAGTACGGGGGCAACAGATACGCAGTATTTT. It yields the protein CASSTGATDTQYF.